These 31 T cell receptor beta chains were all obtained from the same sample, sequenced in a study of response to subunit inactivated influenza vaccine. TCRdb analysed the RT-PCR reads with MiXCR anew, one entry per CDR3 protein. The sample shows fewer than 750,000 distinct CDR3 sequences, 13% to 15% of them seen only once. The sequences come from PBMCs from blood, collected about 11 days after vaccination. The receptors here all came from a middle-aged man who received an inactivated influenza vaccine.

In this sample, this clonotype turned up a few times. The chain employs TRBV5-1 and TRBJ2-2; a possible D gene is TRBD1 (5 bases). Germline CDR1 reads SGHRS; CDR2 reads YFSETQ. The V gene lost 4 bases and the J gene lost 6 bases, with 10 bases spanning the gap. The CDR3 consists of 13 residues. For the CDR3, the DNA is TGCGCCAGCAGCCCAGGGATCCCCGGGGAGCTGTTTTTT. Protein product: CASSPGIPGELFF.

The CDR3 sequence is CASTFLRNNSPLHF. The CDR3 DNA reads as TGTGCCAGCACCTTCTTGCGCAACAATTCACCCCTCCACTTT. The chain joins TRBV27 to TRBJ1-6; D not certain. V was pared by 7 bases and J by 7 bases, with 14 bases between. This CDR3 has 14 residues. Germline V gene lookup returns CDR1 MNHEY and CDR2 SMNVEV (reference sequence).

The chain uses TRBV5-1 and TRBJ2-1; 16 bases are a match to TRBD2. The germline V gene encodes CDR1 SGHRS and CDR2 YFSETQ. The CDR3 is 16 residues long. The V segment lost 2 bases and the J segment 8 bases; nucleotides outside the gene matches: 4. The CDR3 sequence is CASSLGTSGRGHEQFF. CDR3 nucleotides: TGCGCCAGCAGCTTAGGGACTAGCGGGAGGGGTCATGAGCAGTTCTTC.

This sequence joins TRBV20-1 and TRBJ2-1, with TRBD1 matching over 7 bases. Germline CDR1 DFQATT, CDR2 SNEGSKA (reference sequence). CDR3 length equals 14 residues. The V and J ends lost 0 bases and 8 bases, in that order; junction bases with no gene match: 7. The CDR3 DNA reads TGCAGTGCTAGAGATGCCAGACAGGGAGATGAGCAGTTCTTC. The encoded protein is CSARDARQGDEQFF.

Only a few counts were recorded for this clonotype. This rearrangement joins TRBV27 to TRBJ2-7; 7 nucleotides match TRBD2. CDR3 length: 16 amino acids. Trimming cost V 5 bases and J 0 bases; bases outside gene matches: 10. Germline V gene sequence: CDR1 MNHEY, CDR2 SMNVEV (reference sequence). The CDR3 is CASSPSMGGISYEQYF. In nucleotides, the CDR3 is TGTGCCAGCAGTCCATCGATGGGGGGGATCTCCTACGAGCAGTACTTC.

V and J are TRBV10-3 and TRBJ1-4, with 8 bases that match TRBD1. This CDR3 has 15 amino acids. Germline trimming cut 5 bases from V and 4 bases from J; bases unmatched to any gene: 6. Looked up from germline, CDR1 is ENHRY and CDR2 is SYGVKD. The CDR3 DNA is TGTGCCATCAGTCCGGGACAGGCCCATAATGAAAAACTGTTTTTT. This translates into CAISPGQAHNEKLFF.

The chain has TRBV4-2 and TRBJ1-2; 7 bases map to TRBD1. With V trimmed by 0 bases and J by 4 bases, 8 bases remained unmatched. The CDR3 runs 16 residues. Germline V gene data show CDR1 as LGHNA and CDR2 as YNFKEQ. CDR3: CASSQEVGWDSYGYTF. In DNA form, the CDR3 reads TGTGCCAGCAGCCAAGAAGTTGGTTGGGACAGCTATGGCTACACCTTC.

The chain has TRBV5-1 and TRBJ1-6, with D tentatively TRBD1 (6 bases). The CDR3 loop spans 15 amino acids. The germline V and J ends were trimmed by 4 bases and 6 bases, with 14 bases remaining between them. Germline V gene data show CDR1 as SGHRS and CDR2 as YFSETQ. CDR3 in DNA: TGCGCCAGCAGCGCCAGGGACACCACTAATTCACCCCTCCACTTT. Protein: CASSARDTTNSPLHF.

Points on this clonotype: Germline is not matched at one junction end, which may reflect a read error. The gene calls are TRBV10-3 and TRBJ1-5, with 12 nucleotides matching TRBD1. The CDR3 runs to 15 residues. Germline V CDR1 and CDR2: ENHRY, SYGVKD. CDR3 amino acids: CAIRGTGGGNQPRHF. For the CDR3, the DNA is TGTGCCATCAGAGGGACAGGGGGCGGCAATCAGCCCCGGCATTTT.

This chain joins TRBV5-1 and TRBJ2-1, with TRBD1 identical over 11 bases. Germline CDR1 SGHRS, CDR2 YFSETQ. CDR3 length equals 15 residues. V shed 3 bases, J shed 7 bases, and the junction held 6 bases outside the gene matches. In nucleotides, the CDR3 is TGCGCCAGCAGCTCGGGGACAGGGGGTGTTAATGAGCAGTTCTTC. It is translated as CASSSGTGGVNEQFF.

The chain has TRBV7-9 and TRBJ1-4, with D perhaps TRBD1 (5 bases). The V and J ends lost 2 bases and 7 bases respectively, with 8 bases between them. Germline V gene sequence: CDR1 SEHNR, CDR2 FQNEAQ (reference sequence). The CDR3 is made up of 13 amino acids. The CDR3: CASSLRGFEKLFF. The CDR3 DNA follows: TGTGCCAGCAGCTTAAGGGGATTTGAAAAACTGTTTTTT.

This clonotype has more than one count but fewer than ten. V gene TRBV28 combines with J gene TRBJ2-1; tentatively, D is TRBD2 (5 bases). The CDR3 length is 15 residues. With 2 bases removed from V and 5 bases from J, the gap between germline ends came to 13 bases. The germline gives CDR1 MDHEN, CDR2 SYDVKM. This CDR3 is CASSLESLGNNEQFF. As DNA, the CDR3 is TGTGCCAGCAGTTTAGAGTCTCTCGGGAACAATGAGCAGTTCTTC. The variable domain in full, completed from reference TRBV28 and TRBJ2-1, reads DVKVTQSSRYLVKRTGEKVFLECVQDMDHENMFWYRQDPGLGLRLIYFSYDVKMKEKGDIPEGYSVSREKKERFSLILESASTNQTSMYLCASSLESLGNNEQFFGPGTRLTVL.

This clonotype was detected a few times. This chain connects TRBV12-3 or TRBV12-4 to TRBJ2-7; 9 bases match TRBD1. V lost 0 bases, J lost 6 bases, and 9 bases stayed unmatched. CDR3 length: 16 amino acids. CDR3 region: CASSLARQGGLGEQYF. For the CDR3, the DNA is TGTGCCAGCAGTTTAGCCCGACAGGGGGGGCTGGGCGAGCAGTACTTC.

The chain couples TRBV24-1 to TRBJ2-1; the match to TRBD2 covers 9 bases. This CDR3 contains 17 residues. The J segment lost 4 bases and the V segment lost 5 bases, leaving 11 bases of the junction unmatched. Germline V gives CDR1 KGHDR, CDR2 SFDVKD. CDR3 sequence reads: CATSGIGSGSLYNEQFF. CDR3 coding DNA: TGTGCCACCAGTGGAATCGGTAGCGGGAGTTTGTACAATGAGCAGTTCTTC.

This rearrangement joins TRBV6-2 or TRBV6-3 to TRBJ2-3, with 9 bases lining up with TRBD1. Germline trimming cut 2 bases from V and 3 bases from J; bases unmatched to any gene: 3. Germline V gene data show CDR1 as MNHEY and CDR2 as SVGEGT. CDR3 length: 15 residues. CDR3 residues: CASSYQDRGTDTQYF. As DNA, the CDR3 is TGTGCCAGCAGTTACCAGGACAGGGGAACAGATACGCAGTATTTT.

This clonotype was detected only a few times. The V call is TRBV10-2, the J call TRBJ1-4, with no clear D. V lost 3 bases and J 4 bases, leaving 12 bases between the germline ends. Germline CDR1 is WSHSY and CDR2 is SAAADI. CDR3 length: 15 amino acids. CDR3: CASSDFGRINEKLFF. CDR3 nucleotides: TGCGCCAGCAGTGACTTTGGACGGATTAATGAAAAACTGTTTTTT.

The chain links TRBV6-1 to TRBJ2-1; 12 nucleotides align to TRBD2. The V and J ends lost 6 bases and 6 bases, in that order; junction bases with no gene match: 6. The CDR3 totals 15 residues. Germline CDR1 and CDR2: MNHNS and SASEGT. The CDR3 sequence is CASSPLAGGINEQFF. The CDR3 DNA follows: TGTGCCAGCAGCCCCCTAGCGGGGGGGATCAATGAGCAGTTCTTC.

This clonotype occurred many times. The chain recombines TRBV7-2 with TRBJ2-3; 12 positions match TRBD2. CDR3 size: 16 residues. Germline lookup yields CDR1 SGHTA and CDR2 FQGNSA. J was trimmed by 2 bases and V by 6 bases; bases with no gene match: 6. DNA for the CDR3: TGTGCCAGCAGGATATCTAGCGGGAGGGACACAGATACGCAGTATTTT. Translating it yields CASRISSGRDTDTQYF.

The chain carries TRBV7-8 and TRBJ1-3, with no clear D. Trimming removed 5 bases at V and 3 bases at J, with 20 bases between. The CDR3 loop spans 17 amino acids. The germline V gene encodes CDR1 SGHVS and CDR2 FQNEAQ. The CDR3 nucleotides are TGTGCCAGCAGCCCCTCCGGGCAGACTCTTTATGGAAACACCATATATTTT. Its protein product is CASSPSGQTLYGNTIYF.

This clonotype was counted a few times. CDR3 bases: TGTGCCAGCAGCTTAGTTCTGGGGACTAATGAAAAACTGTTTTTT. Translated: CASSLVLGTNEKLFF. The rearrangement uses TRBV7-2 and TRBJ1-4; D unresolved. Germline V CDR1 and CDR2: SGHTA, FQGNSA. V lost 1 base to trimming and J lost 2 bases, with 8 bases between them. The CDR3 is 15 amino acids. The variable domain in full, with the rest retrieved from reference TRBV7-2 and TRBJ1-4, is GAGVSQSPSNKVTEKGKDVELRCDPISGHTALYWYRQSLGQGLEFLIYFQGNSAPDKSGLPSDRFSAERTGGSVSTLTIQRTQQEDSAVYLCASSLVLGTNEKLFFGSGTQLSVL.

Only a few counts were recorded for this clonotype. In nucleotides, the CDR3 is TGCAGCTCCGGTGGGCTGAACACTGAAGCTTTCTTT. This sequence encodes CSSGGLNTEAFF. The rearrangement uses TRBV29-1 and TRBJ1-1; no clear D gene. The germline gives CDR1 SQVTM, CDR2 ANQGSEA. The CDR3 length is 12 residues. Trimming took off 8 bases at V and 0 bases at J, with 10 bases between the two ends.

J is TRBJ2-5 and V is TRBV20-1; 7 bases align to TRBD1. Germline assignment: CDR1 DFQATT and CDR2 SNEGSKA (reference sequence). V was pared by 5 bases and J by 5 bases, with 8 bases of the junction left unmatched. This CDR3 comprises 13 residues. CDR3 region: CSARETGIETQYF. CDR3 DNA sequence: TGCAGTGCTCGCGAGACAGGGATCGAGACCCAGTACTTC.

V is TRBV3-1 and J is TRBJ2-3; 10 bases agree with TRBD1. Germline assignment: CDR1 LGHDT and CDR2 YNNKEL (reference sequence). This CDR3 comprises 15 residues. With V trimmed by 4 bases and J by 2 bases, 3 bases remained unmatched. CDR3 bases: TGTGCCAGCAGCCGGACAGGGGGACTCACAGATACGCAGTATTTT. Translated: CASSRTGGLTDTQYF.

This clonotype was seen repeatedly, ten times or more. The CDR3 spells CASRPRSTDTQYF. Written as DNA, the CDR3 is TGTGCCAGCAGGCCACGGAGCACAGATACGCAGTATTTT. The chain uses TRBV11-2 and TRBJ2-3; no clear D. The CDR3 is 13 residues long. Germline assignment: CDR1 SGHAT and CDR2 FQNNGV. The V end lost 6 bases, the J end lost 0 bases, and 7 bases lay between the germline ends.

The chain couples TRBV4-2 to TRBJ2-2, with D unresolved. The germline V and J ends were trimmed by 0 bases and 1 base, with 9 bases remaining between them. The CDR3 loop spans 16 amino acids. Germline V gene lookup returns CDR1 LGHNA and CDR2 YNFKEQ. The CDR3 region has the DNA TGTGCCAGCAGCCAAGAAGACGGTGTGAACACCGGGGAGCTGTTTTTT. This encodes CASSQEDGVNTGELFF.

This chain uses TRBV28 with TRBJ2-1, with D tentatively TRBD1 (6 bases). The CDR3 sequence is 16 residues long. Germline V lookup: CDR1 MDHEN, CDR2 SYDVKM. V gave up 6 bases and J gave up 0 bases, with 15 bases separating them. The DNA for the CDR3 is TGTGCCAGCAGCACCACAGGGAAGAGCTCCTACAATGAGCAGTTCTTC. As protein: CASSTTGKSSYNEQFF.

A few counts support this clonotype. The chain is built from TRBV5-5 and TRBJ2-3, with TRBD1 matching 7 bases. V dropped 5 bases and J dropped 4; count of bases not matched to a gene: 7. The CDR3 covers 14 residues. Germline lookup yields CDR1 SGHKS and CDR2 YYEKEE (reference sequence). The CDR3 DNA reads as TGTGCCAGCAGTTTCCGACAGGGCTCAGATACGCAGTATTTT. Translating gives CASSFRQGSDTQYF.

The V gene is TRBV6-5, the J gene TRBJ2-7; D possibly matches TRBD1 or TRBD2 (5 bases each). Trimming took 2 bases from V and 2 from J, leaving 13 bases between them. CDR1 is MNHEY, CDR2 SVGAGI, per germline. The CDR3 runs 15 residues. CDR3 coding DNA: TGTGCCAGCAGTTACAGGGACCCTTCAACCTACGAGCAGTACTTC. It encodes CASSYRDPSTYEQYF.

The V gene is TRBV27, the J gene TRBJ2-3, with 8 bases that match TRBD2. The CDR3 sequence is 16 residues long. From germline, CDR1 is MNHEY and CDR2 SMNVEV (reference sequence). After removal of 4 bases from V and 0 bases from J, the junction contained 6 bases not matched to a gene. The CDR3 bases are TGTGCCAGCAGTTATCTTGGCGGGGGGAGCACAGATACGCAGTATTTT. As protein: CASSYLGGGSTDTQYF.

The V and J genes are TRBV5-1 and TRBJ2-7; 7 bases are shared with TRBD2. With 3 bases clipped from V and 1 base from J, the junction kept 7 bases outside the gene matches. Germline CDR1 SGHRS, CDR2 YFSETQ. The CDR3 totals 15 residues. CDR3 sequence: CASSSGGSGSYEQYF. CDR3 bases: TGCGCCAGCAGCTCCGGCGGGAGTGGTTCCTACGAGCAGTACTTC.

This clonotype has a handful of counts. V and J are TRBV7-6 and TRBJ1-3, with TRBD1 identical over 7 bases. Germline values: CDR1 SGHVS, CDR2 FNYEAQ. V lost 4 bases to trimming and J lost 2 bases; unmatched junction nucleotides: 11. This CDR3 has 17 residues. CDR3: CASSSTPMTGTGNTIYF. CDR3 nucleotides: TGTGCCAGCAGCTCCACTCCAATGACAGGGACTGGAAACACCATATATTTT.